This TCR beta chain stems from a study of shared clonotypes between healthy human individuals. Study-wide context: Aged between 18 and 49, the donors were a couple of women and three men. Three CD4 naive, three CD4 memory, two CD8 naive and one CD8 memory plate were used per donor.

The germline V gene encodes CDR1 SGHDT and CDR2 YYEEEE. This CDR3 is built from 11 residues. Trimming cost V 6 bases and J 10 bases, with 11 bases left between them. The method was immunoSEQ multiplex PCR; TCRdb's version includes in-frame clones alone and lacks a portion of them. The data contain 850,000 to 1,100,000 clones, 60% to 80% of them singletons. Sample: memory CD4+ T cells from PBMCs. As to subset: CD45RA-negative fraction. The chain recombines TRBV5-6 with TRBJ2-1, with D possibly being TRBD1 or TRBD2 (6 bases each). The TCR was taken from a man aged 18 to 30 in good health. Some clones in this sample may be carry-over from other donors' samples. In DNA form, the CDR3 reads TGTGCCAGCACCCTGGGGGGCGAGCAGTTCTTC. Its protein is CASTLGGEQFF.